Listed below are T cell receptor beta chains from one sample, sequenced in a study of T cell responses to AZD1222 COVID-19 vaccine. Some clones are missing from TCRdb's copy, which holds only in-frame ones; the method was immunoSEQ multiplex PCR. The top ten hold 1.1% of the sample, which has some 120,000 clones, around 92% seen once. Sequences were derived from peripheral blood, sampled on day 0 of AZD1222 vaccination. All receptors derive from an adult in good health. CDR3s include the opening cysteine and the closing phenylalanine or tryptophan. D genes are given only for firm matches. Where a row states a size, it is once, few, many or the class of an expanded clone; other rows omit it.

TRBJ1-3 TRBV5-4 NA NA CASSLMTGTGNTIYF TGTGCCAGCAGTCTTATGACTGGTACTGGAAACACCATATATTTT
TRBJ2-7 TRBV18 NA TRBD1 CASSGTGDSYEQYF TGTGCCAGCTCCGGGACAGGGGATTCCTACGAGCAGTACTTC
TRBJ2-3 TRBV30 NA NA CAWSVRLRTDTQYF TGTGCCTGGAGTGTCCGGCTCAGGACAGATACGCAGTATTTT
TRBJ1-6 TRBV3-1/TRBV3-2 NA NA CASSSRTGHNSPLHF TGTGCCAGCAGCTCGAGAACAGGGCACAATTCACCCCTCCACTTT
TRBJ1-6 TRBV6-6 NA TRBD1 CASKTGNNSPLHF TGTGCCAGCAAGACAGGGAACAATTCACCCCTCCACTTT
TRBJ2-7 TRBV29-1 NA NA CSVGGRTSSYEQYF TGCAGCGTTGGGGGACGGACGAGCTCCTACGAGCAGTACTTC
TRBJ2-1 TRBV27 once NA CASSLSDPAYNEQFF TGTGCCAGCAGTTTATCTGACCCTGCCTACAATGAGCAGTTCTTC
TRBJ2-1 TRBV27 NA TRBD2 CASSSPTKAGTYNEQFF TGTGCCAGCAGTTCCCCGACGAAAGCGGGAACCTACAATGAGCAGTTCTTC
TRBJ2-3 TRBV19 NA NA CASLSADTQYF TGTGCCAGCCTTTCGGCAGATACGCAGTATTTT
TRBJ2-1 TRBV5-1 NA NA CASSRGADEQFF TGCGCCAGCAGTAGGGGGGCAGATGAGCAGTTCTTC
TRBJ2-7 TRBV30 NA TRBD1 CAWNQGAQYEQYF TGTGCCTGGAACCAGGGGGCGCAGTACGAGCAGTACTTC
TRBJ2-5 TRBV5-8 NA NA CASSVTGFQETQYF TGTGCCAGCAGCGTGACAGGCTTCCAAGAGACCCAGTACTTC
TRBJ2-7 TRBV3-1/TRBV3-2 NA NA CASSQVGERLFSYEQYF TGTGCCAGCAGCCAAGTGGGGGAGCGCTTATTTTCCTACGAGCAGTACTTC
TRBJ2-7 TRBV21-1 once NA CASSFSLEGVRGRRYEQYF TGTGCCAGCAGCTTTTCCTTGGAGGGGGTACGCGGGAGAAGATACGAGCAGTACTTC
TRBJ1-1 TRBV5-1 NA NA CASSVPQGTEAFF TGCGCCAGCAGCGTACCACAGGGTACTGAAGCTTTCTTT
TRBJ1-2 TRBV2 NA NA CASSEGSRSGYTF TGTGCCAGCAGTGAAGGCAGTCGGAGTGGCTACACCTTC
TRBJ1-1 TRBV5-1 NA TRBD1 CASSFGRTGSMNTEAFF TGCGCCAGCAGCTTCGGACGGACAGGGAGCATGAACACTGAAGCTTTCTTT
TRBJ2-1 TRBV5-5 NA NA CASSLGQGRVSYNEQFF TGTGCCAGCAGCTTGGGCCAGGGCAGAGTTTCCTACAATGAGCAGTTCTTC
TRBJ1-2 TRBV6-5 once NA CASSQGGGYTF TGTGCCAGCAGCCAAGGGGGGGGCTACACCTTC
TRBJ1-1 TRBV29-1 NA NA CSVTGLSLNTEAFF TGCAGCGTAACAGGACTTTCCCTGAACACTGAAGCTTTCTTT
TRBJ1-2 TRBV5-1 NA NA CASSADSSNYGYTF TGCGCCAGTAGCGCGGACAGCTCAAACTATGGCTACACCTTC
TRBJ1-1 TRBV28 NA NA CASSLSKIGAFF TGTGCCAGCAGTCTCTCAAAGATTGGAGCTTTCTTT
TRBJ2-7 TRBV7-6 NA NA CASSLSNEQYF TGTGCCAGCAGCTTATCAAACGAGCAGTACTTC
TRBJ2-1 TRBV4-2 NA TRBD2 CASSQDGTSAYNEQFF TGTGCCAGCAGCCAAGATGGGACTAGCGCCTACAATGAGCAGTTCTTC
TRBJ2-7 TRBV7-2 NA TRBD2 CASSSSGRPTYEQYF TGTGCCAGCAGCTCTAGCGGCAGACCGACCTACGAGCAGTACTTC
TRBJ1-1 TRBV28 NA NA CASSRQIHTEAFF TGTGCCAGCAGTAGACAGATACACACTGAAGCTTTCTTT
TRBJ1-4 TRBV20-1 NA TRBD1 CSASGDRGGEKLFF TGCAGTGCTAGTGGGGACAGGGGGGGAGAAAAACTGTTTTTT
TRBJ2-7 TRBV28 NA NA CASIGVAVPYEQYF TGTGCCAGCATCGGAGTAGCAGTCCCTTACGAGCAGTACTTC
TRBJ1-2 TRBV10-3 NA TRBD1 CAISEQQGHYGYTF TGTGCCATCAGTGAGCAACAGGGGCACTATGGCTACACCTTC
TRBJ2-1 TRBV28 NA TRBD2 CASSPRTSNEQFF TGTGCCAGCAGTCCCCGGACTAGCAATGAGCAGTTCTTC
TRBJ1-4 TRBV29-1 NA NA CSVERQLNEKLFF TGCAGCGTTGAGCGCCAGCTTAATGAAAAACTGTTTTTT
TRBJ1-2 TRBV6-5 NA NA CASTPQAGLGGYTF TGTGCCAGCACGCCTCAGGCGGGGCTAGGCGGCTACACCTTC
TRBJ1-2 TRBV5-4 once NA CASSLEPPARRGYTF TGTGCCAGCAGCTTGGAACCCCCGGCCCGAAGAGGCTACACCTTC
TRBJ2-5 TRBV2 NA TRBD2 CASTKRASGGQETQYF TGTGCCAGCACCAAAAGGGCTAGCGGGGGTCAAGAGACCCAGTACTTC
TRBJ1-5 TRBV19 once NA CASSSQADFYSNQPQHF TGTGCCAGTAGTTCGCAGGCCGACTTTTATAGCAATCAGCCCCAGCATTTT
TRBJ2-1 TRBV29-1 NA TRBD2 CSVEGSGLAEQFF TGCAGCGTTGAAGGTAGCGGGTTAGCTGAGCAGTTCTTC
TRBJ2-7 TRBV5-1 NA NA CASSPGVASYEQYF TGCGCCAGCAGCCCGGGGGTAGCGAGCTACGAGCAGTACTTC
TRBJ1-2 TRBV20-1 NA NA CSASWGEVGYTF TGCAGTGCTAGTTGGGGGGAGGTCGGCTACACCTTC
TRBJ1-3 TRBV19 NA TRBD1 CASSPGQGLDTIYF TGTGCCAGTAGCCCGGGACAGGGTTTGGACACCATATATTTT
TRBJ2-1 TRBV6-6 NA TRBD2 CASSIGASGYNEQFF TGTGCCAGCAGTATCGGGGCTAGCGGCTACAATGAGCAGTTCTTC
TRBJ2-7 TRBV12-1 NA NA CASSFFPRYRSRFPHYEQYF TGTGCCAGCAGCTTTTTTCCCCGCTACAGGTCAAGGTTCCCCCACTACGAGCAGTACTTC
TRBJ1-2 TRBV5-1 NA TRBD1 CAGSTWTGSNYGYTF TGCGCCGGCAGCACGTGGACAGGGTCCAACTATGGCTACACCTTC
TRBJ2-3 TRBV2 NA NA CASSARTDTQYF TGTGCCAGCAGTGCCCGCACAGATACGCAGTATTTT
TRBJ1-1 TRBV19 few NA CASRPTRNTEAFF TGTGCCAGTAGGCCCACGAGGAACACTGAAGCTTTCTTT
TRBJ2-7 TRBV7-9 NA TRBD2 CASSHGTSGGPYEQYF TGTGCCAGCAGCCACGGGACTAGCGGGGGTCCCTACGAGCAGTACTTC
TRBJ2-7 TRBV6-5 NA NA CASRPSGAPYEQYF TGTGCCAGCAGACCCTCGGGGGCCCCCTACGAGCAGTACTTC
TRBJ2-3 TRBV9 NA TRBD1 CASSPRGYTDTQYF TGTGCCAGCAGCCCCAGGGGGTATACAGATACGCAGTATTTT
TRBJ2-5 TRBV19 NA NA CASSTWGKETQYF TGTGCCAGTAGTACGTGGGGCAAAGAGACCCAGTACTTC
TRBJ1-5 TRBV28 NA NA CASSWGNQPQHF TGTGCCAGCAGTTGGGGGAATCAGCCCCAGCATTTT
TRBJ2-7 TRBV28 NA TRBD2 CASSFGRGASYEQYF TGTGCCAGCAGTTTCGGGAGGGGGGCGAGTTACGAGCAGTACTTC